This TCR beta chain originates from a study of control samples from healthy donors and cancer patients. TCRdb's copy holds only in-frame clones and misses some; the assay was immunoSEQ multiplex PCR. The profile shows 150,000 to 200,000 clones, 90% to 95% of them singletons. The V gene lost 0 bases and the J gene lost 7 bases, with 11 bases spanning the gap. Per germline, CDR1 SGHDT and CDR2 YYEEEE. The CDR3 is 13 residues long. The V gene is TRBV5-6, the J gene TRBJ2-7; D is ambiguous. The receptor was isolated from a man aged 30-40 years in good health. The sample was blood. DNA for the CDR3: TGTGCCAGCAGCTTGGTGGCCGCCGAGGAGCAGTACTTC. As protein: CASSLVAAEEQYF.